This T cell receptor (beta chain) comes out of a study of T cells after posttransplantation cyclophosphamide. Method: immunoSEQ multiplex PCR; TCRdb's copy keeps in-frame clones and lacks some. The repertoire holds 25,000 to 30,000 clones, with approximately 90% as singletons. The CDR3 sequence is 16 residues long. The V and J ends lost 1 base and 4 bases respectively, with 14 bases between them. The germline gives CDR1 GTSNPN, CDR2 SVGIG (reference sequence). This clonotype was obtained from a man aged 50-59 years. V gene TRBV30 combines with J gene TRBJ1-6; D not certain. Sequences were obtained from PBMCs. CDR3 amino acids: CAWSDKRTGYNSPLHF. CDR3 DNA sequence: TGTGCCTGGAGTGACAAAAGGACGGGGTATAATTCACCCCTCCACTTT.